This TCR beta chain originates from a study of monozygotic twins with inflammatory bowel disease. Study-wide points: Possibly because of limited power, concordant and discordant twins showed no difference in repertoire similarity.

TCRdb re-called the 5' RACE reads and catalogs CDR3 proteins one per entry, DNA excluded. Its listing shows roughly 320,000 distinct CDR3 sequences. About this clonotype: Its antigen is as yet unknown.

This clonotype originated in a human donor with ulcerative colitis or Crohn's disease, or a healthy co-twin of an affected twin (not recorded which). Material: blood.

This CDR3 reads CASSVRDREENEKLFF. J is TRBJ1-4 and V is TRBV12-3 or TRBV12-4; as DNA is missing, the TRBD1 call by TCRdb cannot be tested. This CDR3 is 16 amino acids long.